The rows below give T cell receptor beta chains drawn from one sample of a study of shared clonotypes between healthy human individuals. Sequencing was performed with immunoSEQ multiplex PCR; in TCRdb, only in-frame clones are kept and a portion is missing. The table records about 980,000 clones, 76% of them present only once. Sequenced input: memory CD4+ T cells sorted from blood. These receptors were collected from a man aged 18 to 35 in good health. Both conserved end residues are trimmed from each CDR3.

CDR3aa: ASLTIGEKLF; len: 10; j_gene: TRBJ1-4; v_gene: TRBV30
CDR3aa: ASSDRGSIGYEQY; len: 13; j_gene: TRBJ2-7; v_gene: TRBV6-1
CDR3aa: ASSPSGLAGFNEQF; len: 14; j_gene: TRBJ2-1; v_gene: TRBV28
CDR3aa: SVYIRDRDRGYT; len: 12; j_gene: TRBJ1-2; v_gene: TRBV29-1
CDR3aa: ASRTPGLAPDTQY; len: 13; j_gene: TRBJ2-3; v_gene: TRBV11-2
CDR3aa: ASSFGGYQETQY; len: 12; j_gene: TRBJ2-5; v_gene: TRBV7-2
CDR3aa: ASSRRTENSAPLH; len: 13; j_gene: TRBJ1-6; v_gene: TRBV6-6
CDR3aa: ASSGDANQPQH; len: 11; j_gene: TRBJ1-5; v_gene: TRBV6-4
CDR3aa: ASSEDGNSNQPQH; len: 13; j_gene: TRBJ1-5; v_gene: TRBV6-1
CDR3aa: ASGQAGQPGEQY; len: 12; j_gene: TRBJ2-7; v_gene: TRBV28
CDR3aa: ATFDRGFNSPLH; len: 12; j_gene: TRBJ1-6; v_gene: TRBV6-1
CDR3aa: ASLTGTGVRTGNTIY; len: 15; j_gene: TRBJ1-3; v_gene: TRBV2
CDR3aa: ASSPMTSGVYGANVLT; len: 16; j_gene: TRBJ2-6; v_gene: TRBV7-9
CDR3aa: ASSPGSLLGTQY; len: 12; j_gene: TRBJ2-5; v_gene: TRBV5-1
CDR3aa: ASSWDRPVTGELF; len: 13; j_gene: TRBJ2-2; v_gene: TRBV5-1
CDR3aa: AISDRVSPLH; len: 10; j_gene: TRBJ1-6; v_gene: TRBV10-3
CDR3aa: SVKKGLAGGTDTQY; len: 14; j_gene: TRBJ2-3; v_gene: TRBV29-1
CDR3aa: ASGLVPSGRYDPNVPQWPGELF; len: 22; j_gene: TRBJ2-2; v_gene: TRBV12-5
CDR3aa: ASSADTAIGGYT; len: 12; j_gene: TRBJ1-2; v_gene: TRBV2
CDR3aa: ASSPGGGVKNYGYT; len: 14; j_gene: TRBJ1-2; v_gene: TRBV7-9
CDR3aa: ASRRTDRGRGDTQY; len: 14; j_gene: TRBJ2-3; v_gene: TRBV2
CDR3aa: ASGSGLINYGYT; len: 12; j_gene: TRBJ1-2; v_gene: TRBV28
CDR3aa: ASCPLAGQETQY; len: 12; j_gene: TRBJ2-5; v_gene: TRBV5-1
CDR3aa: ASSRAPSGGPDDEQF; len: 15; j_gene: TRBJ2-1; v_gene: TRBV4-1
CDR3aa: ASSQDLSPPLH; len: 11; j_gene: TRBJ1-6; v_gene: TRBV4-3
CDR3aa: ASSWTDYEQY; len: 10; j_gene: TRBJ2-7; v_gene: TRBV5-6
CDR3aa: AWTPQGRGYEQY; len: 12; j_gene: TRBJ2-7; v_gene: TRBV30
CDR3aa: ASSPSGPANYGYT; len: 13; j_gene: TRBJ1-2; v_gene: TRBV5-6
CDR3aa: ASSFNHGDQPQH; len: 12; j_gene: TRBJ1-5; v_gene: TRBV7-9
CDR3aa: ASGWTTGAGNTIY; len: 13; j_gene: TRBJ1-3; v_gene: TRBV12-5
CDR3aa: ASSPGPGGTETQY; len: 13; j_gene: TRBJ2-5; v_gene: TRBV27
CDR3aa: ASSLGPGGQETQY; len: 13; j_gene: TRBJ2-5; v_gene: TRBV5-1
CDR3aa: ASTPGQGAGGYT; len: 12; j_gene: TRBJ1-2; v_gene: TRBV5-1
CDR3aa: AWLVHLNTEAF; len: 11; j_gene: TRBJ1-1; v_gene: TRBV30
CDR3aa: ASSLGSARGEQY; len: 12; j_gene: TRBJ2-7; v_gene: TRBV7-2
CDR3aa: ASSSLQGNTGELF; len: 13; j_gene: TRBJ2-2; v_gene: TRBV7-6
CDR3aa: AWTVRGVRLEAF; len: 12; j_gene: TRBJ1-1; v_gene: TRBV30
CDR3aa: ASSSLSFSYNEQF; len: 13; j_gene: TRBJ2-1; v_gene: TRBV5-6
CDR3aa: ASSPPWFSGGASDTQY; len: 16; j_gene: TRBJ2-3; v_gene: TRBV11-2
CDR3aa: ASSDQGRGEKLF; len: 12; j_gene: TRBJ1-4; v_gene: TRBV9
CDR3aa: ASSPRGGTITGETQY; len: 15; j_gene: TRBJ2-5; v_gene: TRBV9
CDR3aa: ASSTPTGVNEQY; len: 12; j_gene: TRBJ2-7; v_gene: TRBV7-6
CDR3aa: ASSQGGLGGETQY; len: 13; j_gene: TRBJ2-5; v_gene: TRBV4-3
CDR3aa: ASSPREGGETQY; len: 12; j_gene: TRBJ2-5; v_gene: TRBV7-9
CDR3aa: ASSPEGQASYEQY; len: 13; j_gene: TRBJ2-7; v_gene: TRBV28
CDR3aa: ASSLRLAVLSTDTQY; len: 15; j_gene: TRBJ2-3; v_gene: TRBV7-2
CDR3aa: ASSPKPDHQPQH; len: 12; j_gene: TRBJ1-5; v_gene: TRBV18
CDR3aa: ASSYSSASTSPLH; len: 13; j_gene: TRBJ1-6; v_gene: TRBV6-5
CDR3aa: ASSPTGVTDTQY; len: 12; j_gene: TRBJ2-3; v_gene: TRBV14
CDR3aa: ASSLTGDATRKTQY; len: 14; j_gene: TRBJ2-5; v_gene: TRBV7-2